These 7 T cell receptor beta chains originate from one sample sequenced in a study of identical twins. TCRdb reanalysed the 5' RACE reads using MiXCR and keeps one entry per CDR3 protein. The sample has hundreds of thousands of distinct CDR3 sequences; 5.5% to 6.5% are singletons. Sequenced: naive T cells sorted from blood. These receptor sequences come from a man between 18 and 35 years old in good health.

In its sample, this clonotype was seen a few times. The genes are TRBV7-6 and TRBJ2-5, with TRBD2 identical over 10 bases. The V gene's germline CDR1 is SGHVS and CDR2 FNYEAQ. V lost 5 bases to trimming and J lost 4 bases; unmatched junction nucleotides: 4. The CDR3 length is 14 residues. The CDR3 sequence: CASSTLAGAETQYF. The CDR3 nucleotides read TGTGCCAGCAGCACCCTAGCGGGAGCAGAGACCCAGTACTTC. Full variable domain (rest looked up from reference TRBV7-6 and TRBJ2-5): GAGVSQSPRYKVTKRGQDVALRCDPISGHVSLYWYRQALGQGPEFLTYFNYEAQQDKSGLPNDRFSAERPEGSISTLTIQRTEQRDSAMYRCASSTLAGAETQYFGPGTRLLVL.

The gene calls are TRBV28 and TRBJ2-3; 12 positions agree with TRBD2. V was clipped by 6 bases and J by 3 bases; unmatched bases: 7. CDR3 length: 16 amino acids. CDR1 and CDR2 from the germline V gene are MDHEN and SYDVKM. CDR3 amino acids: CASRKLAGGPTDTQYF. CDR3 nucleotide sequence: TGTGCCAGCAGAAAGCTAGCGGGAGGGCCGACAGATACGCAGTATTTT.

The sample holds a few counts of this clonotype. This chain uses TRBV29-1 with TRBJ2-1; 12 positions match TRBD2. Germline V gives CDR1 SQVTM, CDR2 ANQGSEA. This CDR3 region has 16 residues. The ends lost 1 base at V and 4 bases at J; junction bases unmatched: 5. The CDR3 sequence is CSVEGGGLAGYNEQFF. For the CDR3, the DNA is TGCAGCGTTGAAGGCGGGGGACTAGCGGGTTACAATGAGCAGTTCTTC.

At least ten counts were recorded for this clonotype. The chain carries TRBV7-9 and TRBJ2-3, with 8 bases identical to TRBD1. The trim removed 4 bases at V and 2 bases at J, leaving 11 bases unmatched. The V gene's germline CDR1 is SEHNR and CDR2 FQNEAQ (reference sequence). The CDR3 runs 17 residues. The CDR3 loop reads CASSSGRTGRYTDTQYF. In DNA, the CDR3 is TGTGCCAGCAGCTCAGGAAGGACAGGGAGATACACAGATACGCAGTATTTT.

The chain links TRBV19 to TRBJ2-3; D is unclear. V dropped 3 bases and J dropped 0 bases, with 4 bases sitting between them. CDR1 is LNHDA and CDR2 is SQIVND in the germline V gene (reference sequence). The CDR3 runs to 13 residues. The CDR3 loop reads CASSMFSTDTQYF. CDR3 sequence (DNA): TGTGCCAGTAGTATGTTTAGCACAGATACGCAGTATTTT.

This clonotype was seen ten or more times. V and J are TRBV10-3 and TRBJ2-1, with TRBD2 matching over 7 bases. Germline-derived CDR1 and CDR2 are ENHRY and SYGVKD. V shed 3 bases and J 5 bases; nucleotides not matched to a gene: 4. The CDR3 covers 14 residues. The CDR3, as DNA: TGTGCCATCAGTGACCAGGGAGGGCACAATGAGCAGTTCTTC. It codes for CAISDQGGHNEQFF.

This clonotype was counted many times. This chain joins TRBV6-5 and TRBJ1-5; D gene uncertain. With 0 bases removed from V and 2 bases from J, the gap between germline ends came to 11 bases. This CDR3 comprises 16 residues. Germline CDR1 and CDR2: MNHEY and SVGAGI. The CDR3 here is CASSYSLEVGNQPQHF. The CDR3, as DNA: TGTGCCAGCAGTTACTCGTTGGAGGTGGGCAATCAGCCCCAGCATTTT.